The 2 T cell receptor beta chains listed next were all sequenced from one sample in a study of blood T cell repertoires in COVID-19. The assay was immunoSEQ multiplex PCR, and TCRdb's table has in-frame clones only and misses some. Altogether roughly 63,000 clones are present, 74% being singletons, with the ten largest covering roughly 30%. The sequenced material came from peripheral blood. These receptors all stem from a woman older than 75 with acute or convalescent COVID-19.

The chain is built from TRBV29-1 and TRBJ2-2; D not certain. V lost 6 bases and J 5 bases, leaving 7 bases between the germline ends. The CDR3 loop spans 11 amino acids. CDR1 SQVTM and CDR2 ANQGSEA come from the germline V gene. The CDR3 protein is CSVVETGELFF. CDR3 in DNA: TGCAGCGTGGTGGAGACCGGGGAGCTGTTTTTT.

This chain links TRBV27 with TRBJ2-4; TRBD2 might be the D (5 bases). Germline lookup yields CDR1 MNHEY and CDR2 SMNVEV (reference sequence). The length of the CDR3 is 14 residues. V lost 6 bases and J 0 bases, leaving 9 bases between the germline ends. Written as DNA, the CDR3 is TGTGCCAGCAGCTCACGGGGAGCCAAAAACATTCAGTACTTC. Amino acids: CASSSRGAKNIQYF.